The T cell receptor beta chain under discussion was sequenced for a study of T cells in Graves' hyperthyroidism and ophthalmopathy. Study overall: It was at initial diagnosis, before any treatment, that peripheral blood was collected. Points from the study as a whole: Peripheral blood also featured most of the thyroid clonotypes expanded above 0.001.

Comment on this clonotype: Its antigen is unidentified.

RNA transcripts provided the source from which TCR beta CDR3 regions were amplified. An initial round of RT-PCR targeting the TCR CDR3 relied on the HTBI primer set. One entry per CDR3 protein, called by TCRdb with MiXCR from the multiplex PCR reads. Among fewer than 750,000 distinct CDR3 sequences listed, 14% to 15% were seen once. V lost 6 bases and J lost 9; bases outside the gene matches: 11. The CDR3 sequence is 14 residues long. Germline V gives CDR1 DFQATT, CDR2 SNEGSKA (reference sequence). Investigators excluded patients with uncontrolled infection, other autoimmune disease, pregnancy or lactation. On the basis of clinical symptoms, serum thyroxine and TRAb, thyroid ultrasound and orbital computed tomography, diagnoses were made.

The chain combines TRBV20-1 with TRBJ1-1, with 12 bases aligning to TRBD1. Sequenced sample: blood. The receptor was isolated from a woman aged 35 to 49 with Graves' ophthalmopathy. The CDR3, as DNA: TGCAGTGCGAAACCCGGGACAGGGGGCTTCCAAGCTTTCTTT. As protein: CSAKPGTGGFQAFF.